What follows are 7 T cell receptor beta chains derived from one specimen sequenced in a study of cytomegalovirus exposure and HLA in healthy donors. It was with 60 Vbeta and 13 Jbeta primers that the PCR ran. The method was immunoSEQ multiplex PCR; TCRdb's version includes in-frame clones alone and lacks a portion of them. The top ten clones hold 5.5% to 7% of a sample with tens of thousands of clones, roughly 79% of them seen once. The sequenced sample was PBMCs. The receptors were sampled from a man aged 50 to 60 in good health and CMV-seronegative.

The gene calls are TRBV15 and TRBJ1-1; the D is unclear. CDR1 is LNHNV and CDR2 is YYDKDF in the germline V gene (reference sequence). The CDR3 has 15 residues. With 5 bases removed from V and 0 bases from J, the gap between germline ends came to 13 bases. In DNA, the CDR3 is TGTGCCACCAGCGCGAAGAGATCCCTGAACACTGAAGCTTTCTTT. This translates into CATSAKRSLNTEAFF.

The rearrangement uses TRBV6-5 and TRBJ1-1; a weak D match, TRBD1 (5 bases). Trimming shortened V by 9 bases and J by 5 bases, and 13 bases separated the two germline ends. Germline CDR1 MNHEY, CDR2 SVGAGI. CDR3 length: 12 residues. The CDR3 sequence: CASGRGETEAFF. The CDR3 nucleotides read TGTGCCAGTGGGCGGGGGGAGACTGAAGCTTTCTTT.

With respect to this clone: The conserved phenylalanine or tryptophan is not found at the CDR3 terminus, so this likely reflects a read error. The CDR3 DNA reads TGTGCCATCAGCCCTAATATTGGGGGGGCAACTGAAGCTTTCCTT. Its protein is CAISPNIGGATEAFL. The rearrangement uses TRBV10-3 and TRBJ1-1, with TRBD1 as a possible D gene (6 bases). The germline gives CDR1 ENHRY, CDR2 SYGVKD. The length of the CDR3 is 15 residues. V was pared by 6 bases and J by 5 bases, with 19 bases between.

The genes are TRBV6-1 and TRBJ1-1; the match to TRBD1 covers 8 bases. The germline V gene has CDR1 MNHNS and CDR2 SASEGT. The V segment lost 5 bases and the J segment 7 bases; nucleotides outside the gene matches: 12. The CDR3 contains 15 residues. CDR3 sequence reads: CASSSHRPGQDEAFF. CDR3 DNA sequence: TGTGCCAGCAGTTCCCACAGACCGGGACAGGATGAAGCTTTCTTT.

The chain links TRBV5-1 to TRBJ2-7, with 10 bases fitting TRBD2. V lost 1 base to trimming and J lost 6 bases; unmatched junction nucleotides: 13. Germline CDR1 reads SGHRS; CDR2 reads YFSETQ. The CDR3 is made up of 17 amino acids. This CDR3 reads CASSLMSSSGRVSEQYF. The CDR3 DNA sequence: TGCGCCAGCAGCTTGATGTCCTCTAGCGGGAGAGTGAGCGAGCAGTACTTC.

The chain links TRBV2 to TRBJ2-4, with D hard to call. CDR1 SNHLY and CDR2 FYNNEI come from the germline V gene. Trimming took 10 bases from V and 1 from J, leaving 8 bases between them. The CDR3 spans 12 residues. The CDR3 DNA reads TGTGCCAATTCGGTTGCCAAAAACATTCAGTACTTC. This sequence encodes CANSVAKNIQYF. The complete variable domain, with remaining parts taken from reference TRBV2 and TRBJ2-4, reads EPEVTQTPSHQVTQMGQEVILRCVPISNHLYFYWYRQILGQKVEFLVSFYNNEISEKSEIFDDQFSVERPDGSNFTLKIRSTKLEDSAMYFCANSVAKNIQYFGAGTRLSVL.

The chain combines TRBV18 with TRBJ2-3; the match to TRBD2 covers 8 bases. CDR3 size: 16 residues. Germline V gene sequence: CDR1 KGHSH, CDR2 LQKENI. Germline trimming cut 2 bases from V and 0 bases from J; bases unmatched to any gene: 4. The CDR3 DNA reads TGTGCCAGCTCACCAACACTAGCGGTTAGCACAGATACGCAGTATTTT. Residues: CASSPTLAVSTDTQYF.